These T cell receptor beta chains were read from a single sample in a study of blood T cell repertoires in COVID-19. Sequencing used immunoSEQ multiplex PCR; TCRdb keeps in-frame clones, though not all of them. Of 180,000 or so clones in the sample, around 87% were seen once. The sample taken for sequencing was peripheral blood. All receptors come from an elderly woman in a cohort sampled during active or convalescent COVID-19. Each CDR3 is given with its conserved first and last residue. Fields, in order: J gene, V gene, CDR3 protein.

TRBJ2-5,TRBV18,CASSPPIPVRRAKKETQYF
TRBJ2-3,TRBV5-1,CASGRQGGTDTQYF
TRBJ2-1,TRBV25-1,CASSARDRDGNEQFF
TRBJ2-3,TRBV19,CASSIEGRPPDTQYF
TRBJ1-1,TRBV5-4,CASSKTGQGNTEAFF
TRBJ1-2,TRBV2,CASREDRFAYGYTF
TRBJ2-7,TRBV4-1,CASSQDIRGTLGEQYF
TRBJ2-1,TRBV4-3,CASSQDGLDYNEQFF
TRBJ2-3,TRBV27,CASSLFPQSGFSIDTQYF
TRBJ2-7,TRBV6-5,CASSGQGAREQYF
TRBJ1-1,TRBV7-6,CASSSSQGNTEAFF
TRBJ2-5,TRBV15,CATSSRGGEETQYF
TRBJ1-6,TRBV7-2,CASSLGTGQVSPLHF